The 8 T cell receptor beta chains given below trace back to one sample, sequenced in a study of blood T cell repertoires in COVID-19. Only in-frame clones appear in the TCRdb table, and some are missing; sequencing was by immunoSEQ multiplex PCR. The table has 270,000 or so clones, 89% seen once. The source material was peripheral blood. These receptors were obtained from a woman in her 40s who had recovered from COVID-19.

J is TRBJ2-1 and V is TRBV19, with no clear D. V shed 3 bases and J shed 3 bases, with 6 bases lying between them. Germline V lookup: CDR1 LNHDA, CDR2 SQIVND (reference sequence). The CDR3 length is 13 residues. CDR3 in amino acids: CASSMSLYNEQFF. The CDR3 bases are TGTGCCAGTAGTATGTCCCTCTACAATGAGCAGTTCTTC.

This clone appeared a single time. V and J are TRBV28 and TRBJ1-1, with 9 bases fitting TRBD1. Looked up from germline, CDR1 is MDHEN and CDR2 is SYDVKM. With V trimmed by 4 bases and J by 2 bases, 5 bases remained unmatched. The CDR3 has 15 amino acids. CDR3 loop: CASSSWGQGNTEAFF. The CDR3 nucleotides read TGTGCCAGCAGTTCCTGGGGACAGGGTAACACTGAAGCTTTCTTT.

The V and J genes are TRBV19 and TRBJ1-2; 10 nucleotides agree with TRBD1. Germline-derived CDR1 and CDR2 are LNHDA and SQIVND (reference sequence). The CDR3 contains 14 residues. Trimming removed 5 bases from V and 6 bases from J; junction bases left unmatched: 6. The CDR3 nucleotides are TGTGCCAGTAGTCCGGGGACAGGGGTTAATGGCTACACCTTC. Amino acids: CASSPGTGVNGYTF. Combining the CDR3 with reference TRBV19 and TRBJ1-2 gives the whole variable domain DGGITQSPKYLFRKEGQNVTLSCEQNLNHDAMYWYRQDPGQGLRLIYYSQIVNDFQKGDIAEGYSVSREKKESFPLTVTSAQKNPTAFYLCASSPGTGVNGYTFGSGTRLTVV.

The V and J genes are TRBV12-3 or TRBV12-4 and TRBJ2-5, with D possibly matching TRBD2 (5 bases). This CDR3 comprises 13 residues. Trimming stripped 3 bases from V and 7 bases from J, with 12 bases between. The CDR3 DNA reads TGTGCCAGCAGTTTGGATGTTAGCGTGACCCAGTACTTC. It encodes CASSLDVSVTQYF.

The V gene is TRBV7-8, the J gene TRBJ1-1; no clear D gene. This CDR3 comprises 17 residues. Trimming removed 5 bases at V and 1 base at J, with 20 bases between. Per the germline V gene, CDR1 is SGHVS and CDR2 is FQNEAQ. In nucleotides, the CDR3 is TGTGCCAGCAGCCCGCGTTGGTTATCGAGCACGAACACTGAAGCTTTCTTT. Translation: CASSPRWLSSTNTEAFF.

The chain joins TRBV6-5 to TRBJ2-1, with 11 bases identical to TRBD2. Germline V CDR1 and CDR2: MNHEY, SVGAGI. This CDR3 is built from 14 residues. V shed 5 bases and J 8 bases; nucleotides not matched to a gene: 5. The CDR3 coding sequence is TGTGCCAGCAGTCAGATAGCGGGAGGGGATGAGCAGTTCTTC. Translating it yields CASSQIAGGDEQFF.

This clone was counted once. V usage is TRBV30 and J usage is TRBJ2-7; TRBD1 matches 7 bases. Germline V CDR1 and CDR2: GTSNPN, SVGIG (reference sequence). The junction had 7 bases not matched to a gene; V was cut back by 3 bases and J by 5 bases. CDR3 length: 13 amino acids. The CDR3: CAWRWQGEDEQYF. In DNA, the CDR3 is TGTGCCTGGAGATGGCAGGGGGAAGACGAGCAGTACTTC.

V and J are TRBV27 and TRBJ1-4; a weak D match, TRBD1 (5 bases). Germline lookup yields CDR1 MNHEY and CDR2 SMNVEV (reference sequence). V lost 1 base, J lost 7 bases, and 10 bases lay in between. The CDR3 has 14 amino acids. The CDR3 loop is CASSLFRGGEKLFF. In nucleotides, the CDR3 is TGTGCCAGCAGTTTATTTAGGGGTGGTGAAAAACTGTTTTTT.